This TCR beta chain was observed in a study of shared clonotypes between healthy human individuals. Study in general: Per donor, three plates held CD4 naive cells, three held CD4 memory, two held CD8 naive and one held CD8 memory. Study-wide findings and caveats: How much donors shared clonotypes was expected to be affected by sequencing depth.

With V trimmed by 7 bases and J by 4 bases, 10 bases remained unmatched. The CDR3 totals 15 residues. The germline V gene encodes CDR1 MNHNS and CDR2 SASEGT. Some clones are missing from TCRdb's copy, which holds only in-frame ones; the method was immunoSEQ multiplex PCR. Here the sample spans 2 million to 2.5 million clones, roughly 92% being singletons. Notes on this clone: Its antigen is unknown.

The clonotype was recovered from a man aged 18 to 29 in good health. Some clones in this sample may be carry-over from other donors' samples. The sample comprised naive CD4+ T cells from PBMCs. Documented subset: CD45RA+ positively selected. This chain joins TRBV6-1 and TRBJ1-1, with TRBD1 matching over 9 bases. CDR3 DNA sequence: TGTGCCAGCAACCGAGGGACAGGGCGGGTCACTGAAGCTTTCTTT. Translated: CASNRGTGRVTEAFF.